The following is a T cell receptor beta chain sequence with its context. What it recognizes is unknown. This may stem from a read error, because a much larger clone lies one nucleotide away. The sequenced patients had an expansion of CD8+CD57+ cells seen by flow cytometry. The data stem from a study of CD8+CD57+ T cells in acquired aplastic anemia. Overall study: DNA per sorted CD4+ or CD8+ sample ranged about 0.19 to 30 ug, averaging roughly 3.3 ug.

Germline lookup yields CDR1 SGHVS and CDR2 FQNEAQ. The CDR3 totals 13 residues. The template used for profiling TCR beta VDJ and CDR3 was genomic DNA. TCRdb called the reads again in MiXCR, with one record for every CDR3 protein. This sample yields some 200,000 distinct CDR3 sequences, of which under 55% are seen a single time; 15% to 20% belongs to the top ten. Study-wide points: Researchers reported that CD8+ Simpson's diversity was not significantly different in patients versus controls. Patients had around 30 CD8+ CDR3 sequences in common with controls (the shared set).

The sample consisted of sorted CD4+, CD8+, or CD8+CD57+ T cells (not recorded which) from PBMCs. J is TRBJ2-2 and V is TRBV7-8; no clear D. This TCR was recovered from a human donor with aplastic anemia. The DNA of the CDR3 is TGCGCCAGCAGCCAACAAGACACCGGGGAGCTGTTTTTT. Amino acids: CASSQQDTGELFF.